This entry describes one T cell receptor (beta chain). Antigen unknown. Trimming left V 6 bases short and J 1 base short, with 9 bases between. CDR3 length equals 13 residues. Germline CDR1 SNHLY, CDR2 FYNNEI. This entry comes from a study of cytomegalovirus exposure and HLA in healthy donors. Study conclusions and caveats: It was reported that the classifier diagnosed cytomegalovirus status with high specificity and sensitivity in both the original and validation cohorts. A later analysis found most CMV-associated TCR beta chains apparently HLA-restricted.

With 60 Vbeta and 13 Jbeta primers, the PCR was carried out. Some clones are missing from TCRdb's copy, which holds only in-frame ones; the method was immunoSEQ multiplex PCR. The data show fewer than 150,000 clones, about 80% seen once. Material: PBMCs. The V and J genes are TRBV2 and TRBJ1-1, with a weak D call TRBD1 (5 bases). The sequence came from a male donor in good health and CMV-seronegative. The CDR3: CASRTGPNTEAFF. Written as DNA, the CDR3 is TGTGCCAGCAGAACAGGACCGAACACTGAAGCTTTCTTT.